The T cell receptor (beta chain) described here comes from a study of control samples from healthy donors and cancer patients. The CDR3 spans 17 residues. The germline CDR1 and CDR2 sequences are SGHRS and YFSETQ. Trimming cost V 0 bases and J 2 bases, with 17 bases left between them. Profiled with immunoSEQ multiplex PCR; TCRdb holds only in-frame clones, not every one. This table has more than 70,000 clones, roughly 90% appearing once. This receptor was obtained from a man aged 55 to 70 with lung cancer. The rearrangement links TRBV5-1 to TRBJ1-2, with D possibly matching TRBD1 (5 bases). Sequences were obtained from PBMCs. CDR3 DNA sequence: TGCGCCAGCAGCTTGGTTCCTACAGGCCCTTCAAACTATGGCTACACCTTC. Its protein product is CASSLVPTGPSNYGYTF.